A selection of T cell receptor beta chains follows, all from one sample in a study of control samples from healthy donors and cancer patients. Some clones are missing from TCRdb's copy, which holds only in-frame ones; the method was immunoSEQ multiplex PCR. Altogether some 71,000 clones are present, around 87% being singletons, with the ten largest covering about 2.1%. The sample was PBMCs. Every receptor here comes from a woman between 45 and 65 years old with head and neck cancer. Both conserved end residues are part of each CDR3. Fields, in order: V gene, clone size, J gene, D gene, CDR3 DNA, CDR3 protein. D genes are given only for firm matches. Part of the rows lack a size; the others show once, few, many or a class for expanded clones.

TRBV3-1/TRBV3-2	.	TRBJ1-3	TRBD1	TGTGCCAGCAGACAGGGGGCTGGAAACACCATATATTTT	CASRQGAGNTIYF
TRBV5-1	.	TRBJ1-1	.	TGCGCCAGCCGCGACGGATTGAACACTGAAGCTTTCTTT	CASRDGLNTEAFF
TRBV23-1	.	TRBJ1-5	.	TGCGCCAGCAGTGACAGAAAACACAATCAGCCCCAGCATTTT	CASSDRKHNQPQHF
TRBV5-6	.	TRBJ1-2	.	TGTGCCAGCAGCTTGTCGGGGGCTCGAGGCTACACCTTC	CASSLSGARGYTF
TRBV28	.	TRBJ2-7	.	TGTGCCAGCAGTTTAGCGACCCCCTACGAGCAGTACTTC	CASSLATPYEQYF
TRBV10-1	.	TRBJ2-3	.	TGCGCCAGCAAGGCGCAGTATTTT	CASKAQYF
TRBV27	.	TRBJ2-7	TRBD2	TGTGCCAGCAGGCGGACTAGCGGGGGCTACGAGCAGTACTTC	CASRRTSGGYEQYF
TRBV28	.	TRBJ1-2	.	TGTGCCAGCCGAATCTCGGCGTTAAAAGGCTACACCTTC	CASRISALKGYTF
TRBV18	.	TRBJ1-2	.	TGTGCCAGCTCACCGGACGGGAACTATGGCTACACCTTC	CASSPDGNYGYTF
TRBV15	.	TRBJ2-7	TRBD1	TGTGCCACCAGCAGCCCCGGGACAGGGTTCTACGAGCAGTACTTC	CATSSPGTGFYEQYF
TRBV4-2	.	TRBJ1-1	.	TGTGCCAGCAGCCAAGATCCCGACAGGACCATCGAAGCTTTCTTT	CASSQDPDRTIEAFF
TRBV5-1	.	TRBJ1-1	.	TGCGCCAGCAGCTTTGGAGGACAGCGAAGAATATTAAGGGGAAAGAACACTGAAGCTTTCTTT	CASSFGGQRRILRGKNTEAFF
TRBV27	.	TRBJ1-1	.	TGTGCCAGCAGTTTATTTGGGGTTCAGGGCACTGAAGCTTTCTTT	CASSLFGVQGTEAFF
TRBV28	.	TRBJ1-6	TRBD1	TGTGCCAGCAGTCCGGGACAGGGCCTGGCGTCACCCCTCCACTTT	CASSPGQGLASPLHF
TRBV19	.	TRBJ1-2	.	TGTGCCAGTAGTATATCCGGGGGCGGCTACACCTTC	CASSISGGGYTF
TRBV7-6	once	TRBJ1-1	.	TGTGCCAGCAGCTTAGTCCCCGGAGGGAACACTGAAGCTTTCTTT	CASSLVPGGNTEAFF
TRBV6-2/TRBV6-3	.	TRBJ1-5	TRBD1	TGTGCCAGCAGTTACGCTGGGACAGTGCGGAGGCCCCAGCATTTT	CASSYAGTVRRPQHF
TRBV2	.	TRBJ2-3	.	TGTGCCAGCAGTGAAGGGATCTCCATCGGGGCGAGTACAGATACGCAGTATTTT	CASSEGISIGASTDTQYF
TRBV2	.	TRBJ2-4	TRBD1	TGTGCCAGCAGTGCCCAGACAGGGGTAGCCAAAAACATTCAGTACTTC	CASSAQTGVAKNIQYF
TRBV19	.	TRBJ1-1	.	TGTGCCAGTAGTATAATTAAGGGGACTGAAGCTTTCTTT	CASSIIKGTEAFF
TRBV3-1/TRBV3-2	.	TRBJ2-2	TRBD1	TGTGCCAGCAGCCAACTACAGGGGGCCGGGGAGCTGTTTTTT	CASSQLQGAGELFF
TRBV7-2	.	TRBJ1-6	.	TGTGCCAGCAGCTTGAGACCGCGGCCGGGCGGGTCCTATAATTCACCCCTCCACTTT	CASSLRPRPGGSYNSPLHF
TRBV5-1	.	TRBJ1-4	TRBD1	TGCGCCAGCAGCCCCGGGACAGGAGGCAATGAAAAACTGTTTTTT	CASSPGTGGNEKLFF
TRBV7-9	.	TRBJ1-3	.	TGTGCCAGCAGCTTAGGGGCTGGAAACACCATATATTTT	CASSLGAGNTIYF
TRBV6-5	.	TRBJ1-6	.	TGTGCCAGCAGTTACAGGGGAGAGGATTCACCCCTCCACTTT	CASSYRGEDSPLHF
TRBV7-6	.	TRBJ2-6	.	TGTGCCAGCAGCTTAGTGGGGGCCGAGAGCTCTGGGGCCAACGTCCTGACTTTC	CASSLVGAESSGANVLTF
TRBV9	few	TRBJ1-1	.	TGTGCCAGCAGCGTAGATGTGGGAACTGAAGCTTTCTTT	CASSVDVGTEAFF
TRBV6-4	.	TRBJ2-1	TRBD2	TGTGCCAGCAGTGATCAAGCGGGAGATTACAATGAGCAGTTCTTC	CASSDQAGDYNEQFF
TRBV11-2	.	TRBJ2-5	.	TGTGCCAGCAGCTTAGTTTATTCCAGAAAAGAGACCCAGTACTTC	CASSLVYSRKETQYF
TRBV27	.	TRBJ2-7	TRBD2	TGTGCCAGCAGTTCCCTTCTAGCGGGGGCCGCCTACGAGCAGTACTTC	CASSSLLAGAAYEQYF